This TCR beta chain is from a study of blood T cell repertoires in COVID-19. CDR3 size: 14 residues. Trimming removed 5 bases from V and 6 bases from J; junction bases left unmatched: 5. Germline V gene data show CDR1 as MNHNS and CDR2 as SASEGT. Clones were read by immunoSEQ multiplex PCR, and TCRdb kept only the in-frame ones, dropping some. This sample has 90,000 or so clones, with roughly 83% found just once. The TCR comes from a human donor in a cohort sampled during active COVID-19. Sequences were obtained from peripheral blood. V is TRBV6-1 and J is TRBJ2-4; the match to TRBD1 covers 9 bases. CDR3 in amino acids: CASSSPGQGNIQYF. CDR3 DNA: TGTGCCAGCAGTTCGCCGGGACAGGGAAACATTCAGTACTTC.